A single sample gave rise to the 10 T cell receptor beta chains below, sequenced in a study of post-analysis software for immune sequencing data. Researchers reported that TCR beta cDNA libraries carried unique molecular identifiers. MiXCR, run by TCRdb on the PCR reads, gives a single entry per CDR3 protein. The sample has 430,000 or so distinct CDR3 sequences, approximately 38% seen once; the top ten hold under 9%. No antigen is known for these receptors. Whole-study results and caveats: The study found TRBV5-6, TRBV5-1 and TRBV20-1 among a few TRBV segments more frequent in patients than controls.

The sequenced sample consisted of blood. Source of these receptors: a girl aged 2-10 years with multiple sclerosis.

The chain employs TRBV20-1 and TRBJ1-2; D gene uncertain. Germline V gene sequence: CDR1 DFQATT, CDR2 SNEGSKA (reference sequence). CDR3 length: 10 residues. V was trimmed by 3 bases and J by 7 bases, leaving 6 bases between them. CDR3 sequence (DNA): TGCAGTGCTAGGACGGTTGGCTACACCTTC. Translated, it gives CSARTVGYTF.

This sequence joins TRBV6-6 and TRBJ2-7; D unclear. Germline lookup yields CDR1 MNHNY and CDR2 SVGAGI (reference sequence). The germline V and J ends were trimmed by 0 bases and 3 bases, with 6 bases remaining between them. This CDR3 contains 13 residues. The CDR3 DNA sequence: TGTGCCAGCAGTTACTCTATTGTCTACGAGCAGTACTTC. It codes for CASSYSIVYEQYF.

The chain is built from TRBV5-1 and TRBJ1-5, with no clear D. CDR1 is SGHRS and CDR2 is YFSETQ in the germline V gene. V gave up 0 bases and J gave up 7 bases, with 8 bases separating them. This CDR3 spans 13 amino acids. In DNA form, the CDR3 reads TGCGCCAGCAGCTTGGTGGAGGGACAGCCCCAGCATTTT. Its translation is CASSLVEGQPQHF.

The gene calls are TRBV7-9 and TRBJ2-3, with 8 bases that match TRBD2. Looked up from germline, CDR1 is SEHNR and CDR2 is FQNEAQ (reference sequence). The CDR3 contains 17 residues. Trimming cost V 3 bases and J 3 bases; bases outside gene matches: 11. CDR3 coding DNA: TGTGCCAGCAGCTTTCCCGGGACTAGAGGATTTACAGATACGCAGTATTTT. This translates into CASSFPGTRGFTDTQYF. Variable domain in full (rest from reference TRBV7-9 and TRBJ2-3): DTGVSQNPRHKITKRGQNVTFRCDPISEHNRLYWYRQTLGQGPEFLTYFQNEAQLEKSRLLSDRFSAERPKGSFSTLEIQRTEQGDSAMYLCASSFPGTRGFTDTQYFGPGTRLTVL.

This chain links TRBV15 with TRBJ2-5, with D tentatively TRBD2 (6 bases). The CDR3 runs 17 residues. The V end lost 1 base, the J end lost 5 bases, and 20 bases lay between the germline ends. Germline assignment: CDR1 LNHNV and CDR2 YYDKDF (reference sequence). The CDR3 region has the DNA TGTGCCACCAGCAGAGGGTCTAACGGGAGAGCTGGGGAGACCCAGTACTTC. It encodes CATSRGSNGRAGETQYF.

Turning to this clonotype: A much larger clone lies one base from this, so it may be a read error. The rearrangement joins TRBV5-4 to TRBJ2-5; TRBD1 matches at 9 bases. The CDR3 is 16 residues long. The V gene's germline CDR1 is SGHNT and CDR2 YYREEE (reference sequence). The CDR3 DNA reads TGTGCCAACAGCCCCCGAGGTGGGACAGGGAAAGAGACCCAGTACTTC. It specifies CANSPRGGTGKETQYF.

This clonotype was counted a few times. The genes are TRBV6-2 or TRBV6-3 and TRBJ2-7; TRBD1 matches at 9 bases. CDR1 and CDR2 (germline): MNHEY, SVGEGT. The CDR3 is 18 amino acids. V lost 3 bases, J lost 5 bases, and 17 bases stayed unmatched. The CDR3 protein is CASSYDRDRAASGDEQYF. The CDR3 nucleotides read TGTGCCAGCAGTTATGACCGGGACAGGGCCGCATCGGGCGACGAGCAGTACTTC.

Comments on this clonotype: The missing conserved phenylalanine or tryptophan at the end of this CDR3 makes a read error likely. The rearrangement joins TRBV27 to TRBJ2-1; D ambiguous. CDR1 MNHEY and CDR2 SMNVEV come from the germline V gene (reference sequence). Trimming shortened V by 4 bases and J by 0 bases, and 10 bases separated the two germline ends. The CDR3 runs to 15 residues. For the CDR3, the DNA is TGTGCCAGCAGTTATATTGAGAGCTCCTACAATGAGCAGTTCGTC. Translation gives CASSYIESSYNEQFV.

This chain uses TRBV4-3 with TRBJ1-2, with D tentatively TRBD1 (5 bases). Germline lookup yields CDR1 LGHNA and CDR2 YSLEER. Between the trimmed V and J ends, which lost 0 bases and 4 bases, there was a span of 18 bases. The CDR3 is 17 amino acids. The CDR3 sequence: CASSQDVEQVGLYGYTF. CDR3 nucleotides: TGCGCCAGCAGCCAAGATGTAGAGCAGGTGGGGCTCTATGGCTACACCTTC.

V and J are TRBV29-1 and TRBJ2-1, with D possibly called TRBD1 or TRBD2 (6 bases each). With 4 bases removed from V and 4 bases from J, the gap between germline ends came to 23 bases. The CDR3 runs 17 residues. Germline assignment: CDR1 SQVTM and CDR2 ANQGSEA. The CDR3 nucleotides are TGCAGCGTTGGGGGGGCGACTAGTATCGGAACGTACAATGAGCAGTTCTTC. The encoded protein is CSVGGATSIGTYNEQFF.